Listed below are T cell receptor beta chains from one sample, sequenced in a study of Ad26.COV2.S vaccination and SARS-CoV-2 variants. Method: immunoSEQ multiplex PCR; TCRdb's copy keeps in-frame clones and lacks some. In the table there are roughly 320,000 clones, around 84% of which are singletons. The material sequenced was peripheral blood, taken in a trial of Ad26.COV2.S vaccine versus placebo. Every receptor here comes from a person aged 18-65 years who received the Ad26.COV2.S COVID-19 vaccine or a placebo. Both conserved end residues are part of each CDR3. Each record gives: J gene, V gene, D gene, clone size, CDR3 protein, CDR3 DNA. A D gene is named only where the DNA matches it firmly. Clone size is not always given. Where it is, it says once, few, many or a class for expanded clones.

J gene: TRBJ2-1
V gene: TRBV6-5
D gene: TRBD2
clone size: NA
CDR3 protein: CASSYRGLAGDNEQFF
CDR3 DNA: TGTGCCAGCAGTTACCGGGGACTAGCGGGGGACAATGAGCAGTTCTTC

J gene: TRBJ1-6
V gene: TRBV19
D gene: TRBD1
clone size: many
CDR3 protein: CASSPLGGGAYNSPLHF
CDR3 DNA: TGTGCCAGTAGTCCCCTGGGAGGGGGCGCTTATAATTCACCCCTCCACTTT

J gene: TRBJ2-3
V gene: TRBV9
D gene: TRBD2
clone size: NA
CDR3 protein: CASSVGSAGGPLDTQYF
CDR3 DNA: TGTGCCAGCAGCGTAGGTTCAGCGGGGGGGCCATTGGATACGCAGTATTTT

J gene: TRBJ1-4
V gene: TRBV15
D gene: TRBD1
clone size: NA
CDR3 protein: CATSRALGQGSEKLFF
CDR3 DNA: TGTGCCACCAGCAGAGCCCTAGGACAGGGGAGTGAAAAACTGTTTTTT

J gene: TRBJ1-2
V gene: TRBV2
D gene: NA
clone size: NA
CDR3 protein: CASSDGTSNYGYTF
CDR3 DNA: TGTGCCAGCAGTGACGGGACATCCAACTATGGCTACACCTTC

J gene: TRBJ1-4
V gene: TRBV7-6
D gene: NA
clone size: NA
CDR3 protein: CASSLPGRGGVEKLFF
CDR3 DNA: TGTGCCAGCAGCTTACCCGGACGGGGGGGAGTTGAAAAACTGTTTTTT

J gene: TRBJ1-3
V gene: TRBV5-4
D gene: TRBD1
clone size: once
CDR3 protein: CASRDRGGGNTIYF
CDR3 DNA: TGTGCCAGCAGGGACAGGGGGGGAGGAAACACCATATATTTT

J gene: TRBJ1-1
V gene: TRBV6-5
D gene: NA
clone size: NA
CDR3 protein: CASSYLGQGNTEAFF
CDR3 DNA: TGTGCCAGCAGTTATCTTGGTCAGGGGAACACTGAAGCTTTCTTT

J gene: TRBJ1-1
V gene: TRBV25-1
D gene: NA
clone size: NA
CDR3 protein: CASRQYTEAFF
CDR3 DNA: TGTGCCAGCAGGCAATACACTGAAGCTTTCTTT

J gene: TRBJ1-1
V gene: TRBV4-1
D gene: NA
clone size: NA
CDR3 protein: CASSQDRGGWSTEAFF
CDR3 DNA: TGCGCCAGCAGCCAAGACAGAGGGGGATGGAGCACTGAAGCTTTCTTT